This T cell receptor beta chain emerged from a study of technical replicates of blood from several donors. Sequencing used immunoSEQ multiplex PCR; TCRdb keeps in-frame clones, though not all of them. The table shows over 55,000 clones, with about 87% occurring only once. Germline loops: CDR1 MNHEY, CDR2 SVGAGI. The CDR3 runs 14 residues. With 4 bases clipped from V and 4 bases from J, the junction kept 6 bases outside the gene matches. This clone showed up just once. Sequencing was performed on PBMCs. The sequence was obtained from a human donor in good health. Some clones in this sample may be carry-over from other donors' samples. The V and J genes are TRBV6-5 and TRBJ1-1; 7 nucleotides line up with TRBD1. The CDR3 sequence is CASSSRDSRTEAFF. In nucleotides, the CDR3 is TGTGCCAGCAGTTCCCGGGACAGTCGCACTGAAGCTTTCTTT.